Presented here are 18 T cell receptor beta chains from one specimen sequenced in a study of high-grade serous ovarian cancer treatment subgroups. Profiled with immunoSEQ multiplex PCR; TCRdb holds only in-frame clones, not every one. The table shows about 4,400 clones, with about 70% occurring only once. The tumor samples were collected prior to definitive surgery or chemotherapy. Material: tumor tissue. The receptors originated from a human donor with high-grade serous ovarian cancer.

This clone was recorded a few times. This chain links TRBV9 with TRBJ2-1; 11 positions agree with TRBD2. J gave up 4 bases and V 0 bases, and 6 bases lay outside the gene matches. CDR1 and CDR2 from the germline V gene are SGDLS and YYNGEE. This CDR3 has 17 amino acids. The CDR3 spells CASSVEEGLADYNEQFF. CDR3 in DNA: TGTGCCAGCAGCGTAGAAGAGGGACTAGCGGATTACAATGAGCAGTTCTTC. The full variable domain, completed using reference TRBV9 and TRBJ2-1, is DSGVTQTPKHLITATGQRVTLRCSPRSGDLSVYWYQQSLDQGLQFLIQYYNGEERAKGNILERFSAQQFPDLHSELNLSSLELGDSALYFCASSVEEGLADYNEQFFGPGTRLTVL.

The chain links TRBV5-5 to TRBJ2-5; 9 nucleotides agree with TRBD1. Germline V gene data show CDR1 as SGHKS and CDR2 as YYEKEE (reference sequence). V was clipped by 4 bases and J by 4 bases; unmatched bases: 11. The CDR3 has 16 residues. CDR3 amino acids: CASSKPGQGQPETQYF. CDR3 in DNA: TGTGCCAGCAGCAAGCCGGGACAGGGACAGCCAGAGACCCAGTACTTC.

The chain employs TRBV19 and TRBJ1-2; D uncertain. The V end was cut by 7 bases, the J end by 3 bases, with 9 bases between. The germline gives CDR1 LNHDA, CDR2 SQIVND (reference sequence). The CDR3 consists of 12 residues. The CDR3 spells CASNGRDYGYTF. For the CDR3, the DNA is TGTGCCAGTAACGGGCGCGACTATGGCTACACCTTC.

The chain links TRBV4-1 to TRBJ1-1; D is unclear. Germline V CDR1 and CDR2: MGHRA, YSYEKL. V lost 1 base and J lost 4, with 7 bases in between. This CDR3 spans 13 amino acids. The CDR3 is CASSQGGSTEAFF. The CDR3 region has the DNA TGCGCCAGCAGCCAAGGTGGCAGCACTGAAGCTTTCTTT.

This clone occurred once. Other DNA sequences within the sample encode an identical CDR3. The rearrangement links TRBV6-1 to TRBJ2-3, with D perhaps TRBD2 (6 bases). Deletions cut 3 bases from V and 4 bases from J, with 11 bases between. The V gene's germline CDR1 is MNHNS and CDR2 SASEGT. This CDR3 spans 14 amino acids. For the CDR3, the DNA is TGTGCCAGCAGTGAGCCGGAGGGAGCAGATACGCAGTATTTT. Translated: CASSEPEGADTQYF.

This clone occurred a few times. The rearrangement links TRBV25-1 to TRBJ2-3, with D perhaps being TRBD1 or TRBD2 (5 bases each). The CDR3 spans 13 residues. The V and J ends lost 4 bases and 6 bases respectively, with 11 bases between them. The germline V gene encodes CDR1 MGHDK and CDR2 SYGVNS. CDR3 protein: CASSGGVPDTQYF. Written as DNA, the CDR3 is TGTGCCAGCAGTGGAGGGGTGCCCGATACGCAGTATTTT.

The J gene is TRBJ2-3, the V gene TRBV30, with 14 bases lining up with TRBD2. The CDR3 spans 17 residues. Trimming at V came to 2 bases and at J to 3 bases, leaving 7 bases not matched to a gene. Germline assignment: CDR1 GTSNPN and CDR2 SVGIG (reference sequence). CDR3 coding DNA: TGTGCCTGGAGTAGGGGACTAGCGGGGGCAACTACAGATACGCAGTATTTT. The encoded protein is CAWSRGLAGATTDTQYF. Together with reference TRBV30 and TRBJ2-3, the CDR3 gives the full variable domain: SQTIHQWPATLVQPVGSPLSLECTVEGTSNPNLYWYRQAAGRGLQLLFYSVGIGQISSEVPQNLSASRPQDRQFILSSKKLLLSDSGFYLCAWSRGLAGATTDTQYFGPGTRLTVL.

A single count supports this clone. The chain combines TRBV11-2 with TRBJ2-1; 15 bases fit TRBD2. Per germline, CDR1 SGHAT and CDR2 FQNNGV. The CDR3 has 17 amino acids. J lost 9 bases, V lost 3 bases, and 9 bases had no gene match. The CDR3 loop reads CASSFFRTSGGAGEQFF. The CDR3 bases are TGTGCCAGCAGCTTTTTTCGGACTAGCGGGGGGGCAGGTGAGCAGTTCTTC.

The genes are TRBV30 and TRBJ2-1; 10 bases align to TRBD1. With 4 bases clipped from V and 6 bases from J, the junction kept 6 bases outside the gene matches. The CDR3 totals 14 residues. Per germline, CDR1 GTSNPN and CDR2 SVGIG (reference sequence). The chain's CDR3 is CAWTGTGDVNEQFF. The CDR3 DNA sequence: TGTGCCTGGACCGGGACAGGGGATGTCAATGAGCAGTTCTTC.

This chain links TRBV19 with TRBJ1-5, with a possible D match to TRBD1 (5 bases). V lost 2 bases, J lost 4 bases, and 12 bases lay in between. The germline CDR1 and CDR2 sequences are LNHDA and SQIVND (reference sequence). CDR3 length: 15 amino acids. CDR3 residues: CASSIPARVNQPQHF. CDR3 coding DNA: TGTGCCAGTAGTATACCCGCCAGGGTTAATCAGCCCCAGCATTTT.

This clone came up a few times. The chain joins TRBV18 to TRBJ1-1; D call uncertain. The CDR3 spans 12 residues. Germline V gene data show CDR1 as KGHSH and CDR2 as LQKENI. V was shortened by 5 bases and J by 5 bases, with 9 bases between the two germline ends. CDR3 sequence (DNA): TGTGCCAGCTCAGGGGATGAGACTGAAGCTTTCTTT. Protein sequence: CASSGDETEAFF.

This clone has just one count. DNA for the CDR3: TGTGCCAGCTCACCATCTAACAGGGACCCCTATGGCTACACCTTC. Residues: CASSPSNRDPYGYTF. J is TRBJ1-2 and V is TRBV18; tentative D call: TRBD1 (6 bases). V was clipped by 2 bases and J by 4 bases, with 14 bases between them. The CDR3 totals 15 residues. CDR1 KGHSH and CDR2 LQKENI come from the germline V gene.

V usage is TRBV20-1 and J usage is TRBJ1-1, with D tentatively TRBD1 (6 bases). Germline CDR1 DFQATT, CDR2 SNEGSKA (reference sequence). V lost 5 bases to trimming and J lost 7 bases, with 11 bases between them. The CDR3 consists of 11 residues. The CDR3, as DNA: TGCAGTGCTGCACAGGGTGGTGAAGCTTTCTTT. It encodes CSAAQGGEAFF.

The chain uses TRBV5-4 and TRBJ2-7; 8 bases are shared with TRBD1. Germline V CDR1 and CDR2: SGHNT, YYREEE (reference sequence). The CDR3 has 14 residues. V was pared by 4 bases and J by 3 bases, with 6 bases of the junction left unmatched. The CDR3, as DNA: TGTGCCAGCAGCCACGGACAGGGAGGCTACGAGCAGTACTTC. This sequence encodes CASSHGQGGYEQYF.

The chain is built from TRBV9 and TRBJ2-5; 14 bases map to TRBD2. This CDR3 contains 17 residues. The ends lost 4 bases at V and 0 bases at J; junction bases unmatched: 5. Germline assignment: CDR1 SGDLS and CDR2 YYNGEE. CDR3 DNA: TGTGCCAGCAGCTTGGGACTAGCGGGGGACAACCAAGAGACCCAGTACTTC. It codes for CASSLGLAGDNQETQYF.

V gene TRBV7-8 combines with J gene TRBJ2-7; the D is unclear. Trimming took 0 bases from V and 2 from J, leaving 2 bases between them. Germline CDR1 SGHVS, CDR2 FQNEAQ. The CDR3 has 12 residues. The CDR3 DNA follows: TGTGCCAGCAGCTTAGCCACCTACGAGCAGTACTTC. Translating gives CASSLATYEQYF.

This clone was seen a handful of times. The chain couples TRBV5-5 to TRBJ1-5; D remains ambiguous. The CDR3 has 13 amino acids. The V end was cut by 4 bases, the J end by 9 bases, with 14 bases between. The germline V gene encodes CDR1 SGHKS and CDR2 YYEKEE (reference sequence). CDR3 sequence: CASSPEGRWPQHF. The CDR3 bases are TGTGCCAGCAGCCCCGAGGGTCGTTGGCCCCAGCATTTT.

The V call is TRBV5-5, the J call TRBJ2-5; 10 nucleotides align to TRBD2. V dropped 2 bases and J dropped 3; count of bases not matched to a gene: 1. The CDR3 contains 14 residues. The germline CDR1 and CDR2 sequences are SGHKS and YYEKEE (reference sequence). The DNA of the CDR3 is TGTGCCAGCAGCTTCGGACTAGCGGAAGAGACCCAGTACTTC. Translation: CASSFGLAEETQYF.